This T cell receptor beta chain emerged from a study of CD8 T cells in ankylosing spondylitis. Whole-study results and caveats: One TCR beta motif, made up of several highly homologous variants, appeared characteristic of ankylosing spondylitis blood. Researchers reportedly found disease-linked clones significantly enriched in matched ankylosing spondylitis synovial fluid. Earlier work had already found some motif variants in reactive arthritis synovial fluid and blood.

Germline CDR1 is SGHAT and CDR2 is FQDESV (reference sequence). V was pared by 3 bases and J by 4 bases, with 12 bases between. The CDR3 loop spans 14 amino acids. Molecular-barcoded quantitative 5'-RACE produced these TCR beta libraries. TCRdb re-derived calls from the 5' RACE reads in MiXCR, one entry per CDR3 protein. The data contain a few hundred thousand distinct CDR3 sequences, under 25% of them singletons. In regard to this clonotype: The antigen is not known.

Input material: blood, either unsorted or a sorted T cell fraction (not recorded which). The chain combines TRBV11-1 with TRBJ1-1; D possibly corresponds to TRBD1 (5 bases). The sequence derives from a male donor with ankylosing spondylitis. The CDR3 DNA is TGTGCCAGCAGCTTTGCGAGGGGTGGCACTGAAGCTTTCTTT. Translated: CASSFARGGTEAFF.